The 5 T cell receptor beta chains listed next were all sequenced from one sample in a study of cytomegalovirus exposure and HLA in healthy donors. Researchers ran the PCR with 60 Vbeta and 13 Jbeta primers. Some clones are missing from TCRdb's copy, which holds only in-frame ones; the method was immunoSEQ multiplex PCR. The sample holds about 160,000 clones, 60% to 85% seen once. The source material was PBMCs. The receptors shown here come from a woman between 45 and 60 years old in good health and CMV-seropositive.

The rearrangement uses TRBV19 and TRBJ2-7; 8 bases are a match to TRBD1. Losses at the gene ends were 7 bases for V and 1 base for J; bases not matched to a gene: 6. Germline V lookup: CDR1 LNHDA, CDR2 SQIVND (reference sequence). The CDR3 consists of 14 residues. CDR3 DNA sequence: TGTGCCAGTATGATGACAGGGGAATCCTACGAGCAGTACTTC. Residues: CASMMTGESYEQYF.

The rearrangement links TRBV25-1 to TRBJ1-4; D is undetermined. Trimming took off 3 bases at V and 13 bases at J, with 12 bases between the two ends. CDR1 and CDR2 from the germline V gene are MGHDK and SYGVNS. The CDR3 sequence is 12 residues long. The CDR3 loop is CASSEGRNRLFF. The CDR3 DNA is TGTGCCAGCAGTGAGGGCAGGAATAGACTGTTTTTT.

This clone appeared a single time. The CDR3 bases are TGCGCCAGCAGCACCGGGACTAGCGGGGGGGCGAGTGAGCAGTTCTTC. This sequence encodes CASSTGTSGGASEQFF. The J gene is TRBJ2-1, the V gene TRBV5-1; 16 bases are a match to TRBD2. V lost 4 bases to trimming and J lost 9 bases; unmatched junction nucleotides: 7. CDR1 is SGHRS, CDR2 YFSETQ, per germline. CDR3 size: 16 residues. Based on the CDR3 plus reference TRBV5-1 and TRBJ2-1, the full variable domain is KAGVTQTPRYLIKTRGQQVTLSCSPISGHRSVSWYQQTPGQGLQFLFEYFSETQRNKGNFPGRFSGRQFSNSRSEMNVSTLELGDSALYLCASSTGTSGGASEQFFGPGTRLTVL.

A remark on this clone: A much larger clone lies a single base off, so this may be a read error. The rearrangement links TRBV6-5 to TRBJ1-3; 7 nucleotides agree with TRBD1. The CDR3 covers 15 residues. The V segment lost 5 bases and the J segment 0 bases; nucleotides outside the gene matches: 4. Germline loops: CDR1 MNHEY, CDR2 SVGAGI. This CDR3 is CASSAGQNSGNTIYF. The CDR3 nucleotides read TGTGCCAGCAGTGCGGGACAGAACTCTGGAAACACCATATATTTT.

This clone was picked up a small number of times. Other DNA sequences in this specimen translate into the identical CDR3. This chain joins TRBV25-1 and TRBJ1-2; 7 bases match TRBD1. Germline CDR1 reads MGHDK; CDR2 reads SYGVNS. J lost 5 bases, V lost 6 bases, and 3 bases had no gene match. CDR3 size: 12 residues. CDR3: CASRQGLYGYTF. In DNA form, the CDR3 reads TGTGCCAGCAGACAGGGGTTATATGGCTACACCTTC.